These 9 T cell receptor beta chains were all obtained from the same sample, sequenced in a study of cytomegalovirus exposure and HLA in healthy donors. PCR amplification relied on 60 Vbeta primers (plus 13 Jbeta primers). The method was immunoSEQ multiplex PCR; TCRdb's version includes in-frame clones alone and lacks a portion of them. In the table there are around 300,000 clones, around two thirds of which are singletons. The sequencing sample was made of PBMCs. The receptors derive from a female donor in good health and CMV-seronegative.

CDR3 residues: CASSLGTGTSNTEAFF. The CDR3 nucleotides read TGTGCCAGCAGCTTAGGGACAGGGACTTCGAACACTGAAGCTTTCTTT. The chain is built from TRBV11-3 and TRBJ1-1, with TRBD1 matching over 8 bases. The junction had 5 bases not matched to a gene; V was cut back by 1 base and J by 1 base. The CDR3 runs to 16 residues. In germline, CDR1 is SGHNT, CDR2 YENEEA.

V usage is TRBV2 and J usage is TRBJ2-3; D might be TRBD1 (8 bases). V shed 7 bases and J shed 0 bases, with 17 bases lying between them. Germline loops: CDR1 SNHLY, CDR2 FYNNEI. CDR3 length: 16 residues. The CDR3 DNA is TGTGCCAGCAATGCTGGGGGGGACAGGAGCACAGATACGCAGTATTTT. It yields the protein CASNAGGDRSTDTQYF.

This clone showed up just once. This chain connects TRBV2 to TRBJ2-5, with 9 bases identical to TRBD2. J lost 5 bases, V lost 7 bases, and 5 bases had no gene match. The CDR3 is made up of 13 amino acids. Germline-derived CDR1 and CDR2 are SNHLY and FYNNEI. The CDR3 spells CASIGGRVETQYF. The CDR3 DNA reads TGTGCCAGCATTGGCGGGAGGGTTGAGACCCAGTACTTC.

This clone was detected a few times. This chain joins TRBV7-8 and TRBJ2-5; a possible D gene is TRBD2 (7 bases). The DNA matches TRBJ2-7 better at its end, which makes the J call doubtful. CDR1 SGHVS and CDR2 FQNEAQ come from the germline V gene. CDR3 length: 15 residues. The CDR3 bases are TGTGCCAGCAGCTTCGGAGGGGGGACTAACTACGAGCAGTACTTC. Encoded protein: CASSFGGGTNYEQYF.

The V gene is TRBV27, the J gene TRBJ1-2; the match to TRBD1 covers 8 bases. CDR1 is MNHEY and CDR2 is SMNVEV in the germline V gene (reference sequence). Trimming took 3 bases from V and 8 from J; bases not matched to a gene: 8. This CDR3 has 14 amino acids. CDR3 in amino acids: CASSFYDRGGGYTF. As DNA, the CDR3 is TGTGCCAGCAGTTTCTACGACAGGGGCGGAGGCTACACCTTC.

A note on this clone: The sample has other DNA sequences that encode this CDR3 too. The chain has TRBV28 and TRBJ2-7; 11 bases agree with TRBD1. The CDR3 contains 15 residues. Germline V gene sequence: CDR1 MDHEN, CDR2 SYDVKM. V dropped 6 bases and J dropped 6; count of bases not matched to a gene: 10. Here the CDR3 reads CASRAAGTGGGEQYF. For the CDR3, the DNA is TGTGCCAGCAGGGCTGCCGGGACAGGGGGTGGCGAGCAGTACTTC.

The table lists this clone with a few counts. The V call is TRBV30, the J call TRBJ2-1, with TRBD1 matching 7 bases. The V gene end was trimmed by 7 bases and the J gene end by 9 bases; junction bases not matched to a gene: 15. The CDR3 length is 14 residues. Germline V gene lookup returns CDR1 GTSNPN and CDR2 SVGIG (reference sequence). The CDR3 sequence is CASSRGSPVGEQFF. The CDR3 DNA reads as TGTGCCTCTAGCAGGGGGTCACCTGTCGGTGAGCAGTTCTTC.

The chain employs TRBV5-1 and TRBJ2-3; TRBD2 aligns across 8 bases. This CDR3 region has 15 residues. Germline values: CDR1 SGHRS, CDR2 YFSETQ. The trim removed 0 bases at V and 0 bases at J, leaving 0 bases unmatched. The CDR3 nucleotides are TGCGCCAGCAGCTTGGAGCGGGGGAGCACAGATACGCAGTATTTT. The encoded protein is CASSLERGSTDTQYF.

This clone was picked up a small number of times. The chain is built from TRBV7-2 and TRBJ2-1; possibly TRBD1 for D (6 bases). The germline gives CDR1 SGHTA, CDR2 FQGNSA. CDR3 length: 15 amino acids. Trimming removed 1 base at V and 8 bases at J, with 15 bases between. This CDR3 is CASSLGVGGYDEQFF. The CDR3 DNA sequence: TGTGCCAGCAGCTTAGGGGTAGGGGGATACGATGAGCAGTTCTTC.